The clone carrying this T cell receptor (beta chain) was counted only a few times. What it binds is not known. Incorporated into the TCR beta cDNA libraries were unique molecular identifiers, which served to reduce PCR and sequencing biases. TCRdb ran MiXCR on the PCR reads and lists one entry per CDR3 protein. The sample consists of about 460,000 distinct CDR3 sequences, around 40% of them appearing once. This CDR3 is 18 amino acids long. Per the germline V gene, CDR1 is DFQATT and CDR2 is SNEGSKA (reference sequence). Deletions cut 4 bases from V and 2 bases from J, with 21 bases between. The entry originates in a study of post-analysis software for immune sequencing data. The study's findings and limits: Controls had lower frequencies than patients of four or five TRBV segments, which included TRBV5-6, TRBV5-1 and TRBV20-1.

J is TRBJ2-6 and V is TRBV20-1; no clear D. The TCR originated in a girl aged 5-17 years with multiple sclerosis. Input material: blood. Written as DNA, the CDR3 is TGCAGTGCTAATAGTCTGGCCCGACCATCCCCTGGGGCCAACGTCCTGACTTTC. Amino acid sequence: CSANSLARPSPGANVLTF.